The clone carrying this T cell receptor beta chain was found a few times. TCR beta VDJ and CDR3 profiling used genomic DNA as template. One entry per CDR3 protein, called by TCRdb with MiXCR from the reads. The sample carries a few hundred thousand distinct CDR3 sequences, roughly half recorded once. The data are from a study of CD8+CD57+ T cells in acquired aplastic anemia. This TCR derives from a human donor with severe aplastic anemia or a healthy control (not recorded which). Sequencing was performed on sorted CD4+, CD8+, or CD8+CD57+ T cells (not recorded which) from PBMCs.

DNA for the CDR3: TGTGCCAGCAGCCCAGGACTACAGGGGCTATCTACTGAAGCTTTCTTT. Amino acid sequence: CASSPGLQGLSTEAFF. The rearrangement uses TRBV3-1 and TRBJ1-1, with 7 bases that match TRBD1. Germline V gives CDR1 LGHDT, CDR2 YNNKEL (reference sequence). This CDR3 contains 16 residues. Trimming took 4 bases from V and 5 from J; bases not matched to a gene: 13.